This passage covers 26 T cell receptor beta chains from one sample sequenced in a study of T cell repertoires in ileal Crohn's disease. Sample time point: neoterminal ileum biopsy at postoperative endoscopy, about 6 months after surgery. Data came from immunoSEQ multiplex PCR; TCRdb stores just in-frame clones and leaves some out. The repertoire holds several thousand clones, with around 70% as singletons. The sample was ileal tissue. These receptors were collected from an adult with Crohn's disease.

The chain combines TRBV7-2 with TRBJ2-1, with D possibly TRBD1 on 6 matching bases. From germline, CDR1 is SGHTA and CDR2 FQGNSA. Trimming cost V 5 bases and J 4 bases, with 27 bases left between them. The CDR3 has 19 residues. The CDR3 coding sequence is TGTGCCAGCAGCCGCCCGGCGGTCAGGGGAGTAGATACGTACAATGAGCAGTTCTTC. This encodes CASSRPAVRGVDTYNEQFF.

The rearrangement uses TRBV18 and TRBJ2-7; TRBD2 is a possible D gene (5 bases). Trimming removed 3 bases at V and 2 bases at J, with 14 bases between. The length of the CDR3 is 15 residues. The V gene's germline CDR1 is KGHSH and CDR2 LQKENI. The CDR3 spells CASSPPSRGPYEQYF. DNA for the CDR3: TGTGCCAGCTCACCCCCATCACGGGGTCCCTACGAGCAGTACTTC.

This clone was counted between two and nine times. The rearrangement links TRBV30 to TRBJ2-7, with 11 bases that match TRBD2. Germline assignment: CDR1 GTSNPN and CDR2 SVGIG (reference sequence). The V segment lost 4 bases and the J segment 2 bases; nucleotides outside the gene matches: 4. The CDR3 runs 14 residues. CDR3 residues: CAWMRLAGPYEQYF. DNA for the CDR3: TGTGCCTGGATGAGACTAGCGGGACCCTACGAGCAGTACTTC. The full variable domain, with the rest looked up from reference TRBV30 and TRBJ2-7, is SQTIHQWPATLVQPVGSPLSLECTVEGTSNPNLYWYRQAAGRGLQLLFYSVGIGQISSEVPQNLSASRPQDRQFILSSKKLLLSDSGFYLCAWMRLAGPYEQYFGPGTRLTVT.

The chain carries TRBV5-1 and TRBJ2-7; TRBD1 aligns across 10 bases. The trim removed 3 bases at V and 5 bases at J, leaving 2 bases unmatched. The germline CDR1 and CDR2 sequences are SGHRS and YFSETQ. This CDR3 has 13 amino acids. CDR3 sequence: CASSSTGGHEQYF. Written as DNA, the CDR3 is TGCGCCAGCAGCTCGACAGGGGGCCACGAGCAGTACTTC.

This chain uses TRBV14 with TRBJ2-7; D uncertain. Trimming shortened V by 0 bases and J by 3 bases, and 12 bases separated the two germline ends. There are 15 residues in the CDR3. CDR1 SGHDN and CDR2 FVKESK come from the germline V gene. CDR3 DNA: TGTGCCAGCAGCCAAGAAGGATCAGGAAACTACGAGCAGTACTTC. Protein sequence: CASSQEGSGNYEQYF.

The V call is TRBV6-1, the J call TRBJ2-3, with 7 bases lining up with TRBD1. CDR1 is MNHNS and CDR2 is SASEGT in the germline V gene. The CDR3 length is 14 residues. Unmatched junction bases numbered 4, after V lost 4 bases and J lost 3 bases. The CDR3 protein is CASSAQGWTDTQYF. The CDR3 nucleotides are TGTGCCAGCAGTGCACAGGGGTGGACAGATACGCAGTATTTT.

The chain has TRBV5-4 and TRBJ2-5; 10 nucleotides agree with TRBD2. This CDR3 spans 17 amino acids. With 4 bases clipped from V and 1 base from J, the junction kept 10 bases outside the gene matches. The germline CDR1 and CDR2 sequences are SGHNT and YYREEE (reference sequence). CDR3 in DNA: TGTGCCAGCAGCCAAGAACAGCGGGAGGGCCCCCAAGAGACCCAGTACTTC. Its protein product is CASSQEQREGPQETQYF.

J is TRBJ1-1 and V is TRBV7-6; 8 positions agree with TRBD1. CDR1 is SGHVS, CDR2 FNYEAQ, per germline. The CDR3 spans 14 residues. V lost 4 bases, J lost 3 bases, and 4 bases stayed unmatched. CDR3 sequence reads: CASSWNRGDTEAFF. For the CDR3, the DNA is TGTGCCAGCAGCTGGAACAGGGGGGACACTGAAGCTTTCTTT.

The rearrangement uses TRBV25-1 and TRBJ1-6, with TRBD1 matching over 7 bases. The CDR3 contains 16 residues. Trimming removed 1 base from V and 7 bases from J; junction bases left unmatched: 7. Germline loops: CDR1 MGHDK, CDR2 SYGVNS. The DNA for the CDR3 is TGTGCCAGCAGTGAATCTTTGGGGACAGCGAATTCACCCCTCCACTTT. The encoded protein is CASSESLGTANSPLHF.

CDR3 bases: TGTGCCAGCAGTACCGGGGTCCGCTTAAATGAGCAGTTCTTC. Translated, it gives CASSTGVRLNEQFF. V and J are TRBV27 and TRBJ2-1; tentatively, D is TRBD2 (5 bases). The V end was cut by 5 bases, the J end by 7 bases, with 15 bases between. Germline-derived CDR1 and CDR2 are MNHEY and SMNVEV (reference sequence). This CDR3 has 14 residues.

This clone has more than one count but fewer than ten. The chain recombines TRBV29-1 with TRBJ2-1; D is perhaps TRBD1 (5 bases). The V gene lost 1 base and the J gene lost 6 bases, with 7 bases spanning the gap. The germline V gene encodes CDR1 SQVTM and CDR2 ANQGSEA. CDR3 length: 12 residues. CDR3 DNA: TGCAGCGTTGAAGGGACACTCAATGAGCAGTTCTTC. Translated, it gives CSVEGTLNEQFF.

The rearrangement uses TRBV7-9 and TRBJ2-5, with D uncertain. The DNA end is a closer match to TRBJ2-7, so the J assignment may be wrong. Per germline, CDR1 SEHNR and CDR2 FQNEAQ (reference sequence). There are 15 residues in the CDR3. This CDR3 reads CASSPERTASYEQYF. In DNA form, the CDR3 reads TGTGCCAGCAGCCCGGAACGAACAGCCTCCTACGAGCAGTACTTC.

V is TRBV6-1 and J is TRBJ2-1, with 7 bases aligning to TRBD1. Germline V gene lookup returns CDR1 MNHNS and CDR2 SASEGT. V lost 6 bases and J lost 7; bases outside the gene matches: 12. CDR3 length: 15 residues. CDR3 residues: CASSLGSGQVNEQFF. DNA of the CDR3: TGTGCCAGCAGCTTAGGGTCAGGACAGGTTAATGAGCAGTTCTTC.

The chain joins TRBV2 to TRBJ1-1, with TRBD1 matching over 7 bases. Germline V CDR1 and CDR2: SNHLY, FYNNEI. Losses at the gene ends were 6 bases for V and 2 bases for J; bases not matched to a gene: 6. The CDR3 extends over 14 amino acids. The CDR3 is CASRAGGRNTEAFF. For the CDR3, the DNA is TGTGCCAGCAGGGCAGGGGGGAGAAACACTGAAGCTTTCTTT.

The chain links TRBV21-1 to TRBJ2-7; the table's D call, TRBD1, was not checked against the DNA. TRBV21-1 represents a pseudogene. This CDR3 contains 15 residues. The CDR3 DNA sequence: TGTGCCAGCAGCAAAGACTGTGACAGGGTCCACGAGCAGTACTTC. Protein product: CASSKDCDRVHEQYF.

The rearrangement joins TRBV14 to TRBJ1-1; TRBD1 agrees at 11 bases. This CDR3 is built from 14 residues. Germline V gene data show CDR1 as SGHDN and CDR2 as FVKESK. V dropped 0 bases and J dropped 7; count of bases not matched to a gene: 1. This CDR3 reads CASSQEGQGVEAFF. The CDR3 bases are TGTGCCAGCAGCCAAGAGGGACAGGGGGTTGAAGCTTTCTTT.

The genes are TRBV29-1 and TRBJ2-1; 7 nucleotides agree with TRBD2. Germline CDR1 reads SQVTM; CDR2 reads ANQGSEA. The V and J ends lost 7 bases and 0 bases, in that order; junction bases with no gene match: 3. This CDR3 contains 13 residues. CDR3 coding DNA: TGCAGCGGTTTAGCGGGCTCCTACAATGAGCAGTTCTTC. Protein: CSGLAGSYNEQFF.

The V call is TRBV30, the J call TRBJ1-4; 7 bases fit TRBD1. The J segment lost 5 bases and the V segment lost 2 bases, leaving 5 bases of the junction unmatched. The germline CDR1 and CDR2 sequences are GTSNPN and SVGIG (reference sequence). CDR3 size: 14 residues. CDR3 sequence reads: CAWSLQGLNEKLFF. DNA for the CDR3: TGTGCCTGGAGTCTACAGGGGCTCAATGAAAAACTGTTTTTT.

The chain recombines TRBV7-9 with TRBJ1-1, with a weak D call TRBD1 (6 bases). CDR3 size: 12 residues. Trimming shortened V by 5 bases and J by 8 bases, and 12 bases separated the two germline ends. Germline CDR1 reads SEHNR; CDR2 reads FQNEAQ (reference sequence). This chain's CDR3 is CASSTRTAEAFF. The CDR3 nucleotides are TGTGCCAGCAGCACAAGGACAGCAGAAGCTTTCTTT.

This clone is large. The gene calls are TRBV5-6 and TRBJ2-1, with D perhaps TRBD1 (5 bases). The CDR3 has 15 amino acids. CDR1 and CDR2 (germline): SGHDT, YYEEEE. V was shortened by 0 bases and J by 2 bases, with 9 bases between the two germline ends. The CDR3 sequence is CASSLEGVPYNEQFF. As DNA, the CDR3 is TGTGCCAGCAGCTTGGAAGGGGTCCCCTACAATGAGCAGTTCTTC.

Here the CDR3 DNA reads TGTGCCAGCAGCTTAAAAACAGCCGATGAGCAGTTCTTC. Translated, it gives CASSLKTADEQFF. The chain couples TRBV7-2 to TRBJ2-1; no clear D gene. Trimming took 2 bases from V and 8 from J, leaving 10 bases between them. The CDR3 runs 13 residues. Germline V gene sequence: CDR1 SGHTA, CDR2 FQGNSA.

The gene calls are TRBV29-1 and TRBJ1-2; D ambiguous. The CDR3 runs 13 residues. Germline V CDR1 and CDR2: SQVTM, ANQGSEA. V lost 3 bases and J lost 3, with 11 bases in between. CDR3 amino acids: CSVDGEDDYGYTF. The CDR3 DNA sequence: TGCAGCGTTGATGGGGAGGATGACTATGGCTACACCTTC.

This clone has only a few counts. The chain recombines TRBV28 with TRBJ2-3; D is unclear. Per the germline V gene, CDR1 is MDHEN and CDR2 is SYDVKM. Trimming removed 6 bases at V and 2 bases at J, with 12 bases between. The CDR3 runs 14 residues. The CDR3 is CASRPGRNTDTQYF. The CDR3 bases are TGTGCCAGCAGACCAGGAAGGAACACAGATACGCAGTATTTT.

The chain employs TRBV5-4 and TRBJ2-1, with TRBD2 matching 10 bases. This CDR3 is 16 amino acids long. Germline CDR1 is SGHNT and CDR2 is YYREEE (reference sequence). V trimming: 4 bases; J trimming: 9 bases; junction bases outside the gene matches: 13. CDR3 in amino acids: CASSPLAGGPKLEQFF. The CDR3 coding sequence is TGTGCCAGCAGCCCGTTAGCGGGGGGCCCTAAACTTGAGCAGTTCTTC.

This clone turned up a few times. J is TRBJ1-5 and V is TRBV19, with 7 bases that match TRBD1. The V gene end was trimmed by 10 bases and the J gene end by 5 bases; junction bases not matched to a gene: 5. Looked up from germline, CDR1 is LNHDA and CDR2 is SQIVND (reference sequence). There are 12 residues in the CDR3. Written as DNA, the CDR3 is TGTGCCACCGGGACAGAATATCAGCCCCAGCATTTT. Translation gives CATGTEYQPQHF.

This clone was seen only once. CDR3 nucleotides: TGTGCCAGCAGCCAAGCAGACAGGGCTGATGAAAAACTGTTTTTT. It codes for CASSQADRADEKLFF. This chain joins TRBV4-2 and TRBJ1-4; 7 bases line up with TRBD1. V shed 1 base, J shed 6 bases, and the junction held 5 bases outside the gene matches. CDR3 length equals 15 residues. Germline loops: CDR1 LGHNA, CDR2 YNFKEQ.